This T cell receptor beta chain was profiled in a study of blood T cells in healthy people across ages. With respect to this clonotype: Its target is unknown.

PCR was performed a second time for 7 to 11 cycles using a sample-barcoded 5' primer and a J-beta primer mix. A tag from a template-switch adaptor with 12 random nucleotides marked each cDNA molecule. TCRdb reprocessed the 5' RACE reads via MiXCR and lists one record per CDR3 protein. The top ten hold less than 2.5% of the sample, which has about 1.8 million distinct CDR3 sequences, around half seen once. General observations from the study: CMV status of donors was not determined, possibly confounding expanded clonotype changes.

The donors, aged roughly 6 to 90, were healthy Caucasians from Russia. Peripheral blood from each donor was collected in a volume of 8 to 10 milliliters. The CDR3 has 12 amino acids. Germline V gene sequence: CDR1 LGHNA, CDR2 YNFKEQ. Trimming cost V 0 bases and J 11 bases, with 10 bases left between them. Specimen: blood. The clonotype comes from a woman in her forties in good health. The chain recombines TRBV4-2 with TRBJ1-2; no clear D gene. DNA of the CDR3: TGTGCCAGCAGCCAAGATGACGGGCCTTACACCTTC. As protein: CASSQDDGPYTF.